This T cell receptor (beta chain) emerged from a study of blood T cell repertoires in COVID-19. Per the authors' pipeline: Reference gene primer amplification in the assay estimated nucleated cell counts. Data came from immunoSEQ multiplex PCR; TCRdb stores just in-frame clones and leaves some out. The V and J calls and clone size are taken from that table; D and trimming were inferred from the DNA. The profile shows more than 300,000 clones, about 93% of them singletons. The CDR3 is 16 amino acids. The V end lost 1 base, the J end lost 1 base, and 13 bases lay between the germline ends. From germline, CDR1 is MNHEY and CDR2 SVGAGI.

The receptor comes from a woman between 18 and 29 years old who had recovered from COVID-19. V usage is TRBV6-5 and J usage is TRBJ1-1; possibly TRBD1 for D (5 bases). Sample: peripheral blood. CDR3 coding DNA: TGTGCCAGCAGTTACTTCCCGAATCAGGGGAACACTGAAGCTTTCTTT. This sequence encodes CASSYFPNQGNTEAFF.